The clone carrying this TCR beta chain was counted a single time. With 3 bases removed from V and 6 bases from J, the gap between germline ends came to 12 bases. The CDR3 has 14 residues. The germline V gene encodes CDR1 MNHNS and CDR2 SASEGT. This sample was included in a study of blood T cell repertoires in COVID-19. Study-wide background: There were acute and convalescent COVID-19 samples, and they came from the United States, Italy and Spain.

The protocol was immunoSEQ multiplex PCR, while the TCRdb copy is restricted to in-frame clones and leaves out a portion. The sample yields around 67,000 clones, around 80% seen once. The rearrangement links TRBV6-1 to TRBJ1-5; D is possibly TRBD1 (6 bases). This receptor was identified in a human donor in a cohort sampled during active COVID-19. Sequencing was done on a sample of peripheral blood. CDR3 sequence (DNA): TGTGCCAGCAGTGAGAGGGGGGGGAGTCAGCCCCAGCATTTT. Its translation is CASSERGGSQPQHF.